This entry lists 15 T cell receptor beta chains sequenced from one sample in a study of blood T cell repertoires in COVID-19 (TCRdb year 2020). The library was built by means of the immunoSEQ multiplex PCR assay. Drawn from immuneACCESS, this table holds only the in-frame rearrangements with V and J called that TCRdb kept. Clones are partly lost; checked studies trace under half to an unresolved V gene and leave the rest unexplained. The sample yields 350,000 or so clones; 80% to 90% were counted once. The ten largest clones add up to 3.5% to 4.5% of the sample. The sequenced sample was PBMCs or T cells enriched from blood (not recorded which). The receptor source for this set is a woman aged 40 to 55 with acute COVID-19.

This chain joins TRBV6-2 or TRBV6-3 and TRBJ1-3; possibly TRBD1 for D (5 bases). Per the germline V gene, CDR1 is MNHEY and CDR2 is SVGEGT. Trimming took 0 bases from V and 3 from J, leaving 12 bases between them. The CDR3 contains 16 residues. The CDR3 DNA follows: TGTGCCAGCAGTTACTCCTTCCAGGGCGGTGGAAACACCATATATTTT. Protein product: CASSYSFQGGGNTIYF.

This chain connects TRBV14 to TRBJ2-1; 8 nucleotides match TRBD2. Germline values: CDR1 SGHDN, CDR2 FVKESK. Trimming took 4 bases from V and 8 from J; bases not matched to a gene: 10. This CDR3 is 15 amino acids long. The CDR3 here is CASSLGQAGAYEQFF. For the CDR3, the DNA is TGTGCCAGCAGCCTAGGCCAAGCGGGAGCCTATGAGCAGTTCTTC. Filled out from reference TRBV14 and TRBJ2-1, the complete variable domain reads EAGVTQFPSHSVIEKGQTVTLRCDPISGHDNLYWYRRVMGKEIKFLLHFVKESKQDESGMPNNRFLAERTGGTYSTLKVQPAELEDSGVYFCASSLGQAGAYEQFFGPGTRLTVL.

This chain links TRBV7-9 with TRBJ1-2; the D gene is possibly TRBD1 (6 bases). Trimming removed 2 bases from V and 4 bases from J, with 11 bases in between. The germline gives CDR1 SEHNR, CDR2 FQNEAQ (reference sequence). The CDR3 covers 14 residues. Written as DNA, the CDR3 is TGTGCCAGCAGCTTACGGGGGGCCCGCTATGGCTACACCTTC. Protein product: CASSLRGARYGYTF.

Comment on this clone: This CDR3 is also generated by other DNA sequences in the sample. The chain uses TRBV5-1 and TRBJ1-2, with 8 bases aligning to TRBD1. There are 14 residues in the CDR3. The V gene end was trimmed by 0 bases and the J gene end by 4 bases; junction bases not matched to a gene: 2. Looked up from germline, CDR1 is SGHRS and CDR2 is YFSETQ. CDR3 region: CASSLGQGTYGYTF. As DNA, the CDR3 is TGCGCCAGCAGCTTGGGACAGGGGACCTATGGCTACACCTTC.

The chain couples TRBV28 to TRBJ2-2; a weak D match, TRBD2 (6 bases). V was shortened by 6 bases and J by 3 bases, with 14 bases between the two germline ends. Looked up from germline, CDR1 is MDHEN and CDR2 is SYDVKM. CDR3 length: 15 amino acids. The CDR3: CASSGGDLDTGELFF. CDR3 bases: TGTGCCAGCAGCGGCGGGGATTTGGACACCGGGGAGCTGTTTTTT. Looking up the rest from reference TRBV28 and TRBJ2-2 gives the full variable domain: DVKVTQSSRYLVKRTGEKVFLECVQDMDHENMFWYRQDPGLGLRLIYFSYDVKMKEKGDIPEGYSVSREKKERFSLILESASTNQTSMYLCASSGGDLDTGELFFGEGSRLTVL.

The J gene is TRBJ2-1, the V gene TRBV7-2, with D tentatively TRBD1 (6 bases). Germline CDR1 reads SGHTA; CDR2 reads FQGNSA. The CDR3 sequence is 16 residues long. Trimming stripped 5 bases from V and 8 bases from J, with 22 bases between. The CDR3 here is CASSPGARTNHDEQFF. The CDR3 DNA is TGTGCCAGCAGCCCAGGGGCCCGGACAAATCACGATGAGCAGTTCTTC.

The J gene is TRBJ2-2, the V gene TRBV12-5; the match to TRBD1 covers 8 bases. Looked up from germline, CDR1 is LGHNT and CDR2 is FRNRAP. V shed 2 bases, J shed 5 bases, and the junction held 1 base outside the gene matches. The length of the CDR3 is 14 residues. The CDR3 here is CASGLNRGTGELFF. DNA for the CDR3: TGTGCTAGTGGTTTGAACAGGGGGACCGGGGAGCTGTTTTTT. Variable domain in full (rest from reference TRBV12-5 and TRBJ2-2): DARVTQTPRHKVTEMGQEVTMRCQPILGHNTVFWYRQTMMQGLELLAYFRNRAPLDDSGMPKDRFSAEMPDATLATLKIQPSEPRDSAVYFCASGLNRGTGELFFGEGSRLTVL.

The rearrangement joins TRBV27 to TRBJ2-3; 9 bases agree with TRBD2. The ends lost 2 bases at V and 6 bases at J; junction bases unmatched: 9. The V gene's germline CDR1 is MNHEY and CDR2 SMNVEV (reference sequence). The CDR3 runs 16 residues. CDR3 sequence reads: CASSLLPQRGVDTQYF. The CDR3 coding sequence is TGTGCCAGCAGTTTACTACCGCAGCGGGGGGTGGATACGCAGTATTTT.

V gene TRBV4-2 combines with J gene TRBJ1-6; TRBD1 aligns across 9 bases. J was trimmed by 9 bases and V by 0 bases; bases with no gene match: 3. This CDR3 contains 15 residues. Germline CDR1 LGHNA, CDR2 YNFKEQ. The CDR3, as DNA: TGTGCCAGCAGCCAAGAGAGGACAGGGGTTTCACCCCTCCACTTT. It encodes CASSQERTGVSPLHF.

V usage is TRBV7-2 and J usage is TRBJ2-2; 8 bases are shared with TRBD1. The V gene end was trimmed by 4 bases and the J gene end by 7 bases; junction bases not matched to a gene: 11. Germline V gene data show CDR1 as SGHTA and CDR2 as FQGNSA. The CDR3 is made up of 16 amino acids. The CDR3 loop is CASSSPGAGGRGELFF. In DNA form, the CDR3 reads TGTGCCAGCAGCTCCCCTGGGGCAGGGGGCCGCGGGGAGCTGTTTTTT.

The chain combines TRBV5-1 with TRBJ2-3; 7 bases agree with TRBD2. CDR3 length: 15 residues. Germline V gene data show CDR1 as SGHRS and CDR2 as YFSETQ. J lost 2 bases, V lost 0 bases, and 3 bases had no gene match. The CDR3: CASSLGGGDTDTQYF. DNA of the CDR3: TGCGCCAGCAGCTTGGGCGGGGGTGACACAGATACGCAGTATTTT.

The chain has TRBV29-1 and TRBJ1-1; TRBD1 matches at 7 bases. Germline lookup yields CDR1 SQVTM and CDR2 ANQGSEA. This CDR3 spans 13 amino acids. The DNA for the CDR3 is TGCAGGGCCCTCCGAGGGGGCAGTACTGAAGCTTTCTTT. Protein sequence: CRALRGGSTEAFF.

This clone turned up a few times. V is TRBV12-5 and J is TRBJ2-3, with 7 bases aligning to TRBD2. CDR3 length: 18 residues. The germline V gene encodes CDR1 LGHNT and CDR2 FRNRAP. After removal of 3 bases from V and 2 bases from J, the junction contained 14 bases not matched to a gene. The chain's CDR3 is CASGLSDVLAEATDTQYF. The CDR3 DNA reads TGTGCTAGTGGTTTATCTGACGTCCTAGCGGAGGCCACAGATACGCAGTATTTT.

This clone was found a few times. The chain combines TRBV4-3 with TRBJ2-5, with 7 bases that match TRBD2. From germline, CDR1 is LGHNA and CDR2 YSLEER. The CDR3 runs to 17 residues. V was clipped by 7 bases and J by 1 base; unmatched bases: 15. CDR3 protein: CASKPSSSGAIQETQYF. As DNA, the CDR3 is TGCGCCAGCAAACCAAGTTCTAGCGGAGCAATCCAAGAGACCCAGTACTTC.

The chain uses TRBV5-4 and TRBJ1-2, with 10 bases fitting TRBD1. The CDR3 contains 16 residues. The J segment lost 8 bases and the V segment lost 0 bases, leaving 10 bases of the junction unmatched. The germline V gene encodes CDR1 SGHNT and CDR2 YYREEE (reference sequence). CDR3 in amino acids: CASSLAGGTGVGGYTF. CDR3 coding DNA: TGTGCCAGCAGCTTGGCAGGGGGGACAGGGGTGGGAGGCTACACCTTC.